Described below is a single T cell receptor (beta chain) sequence and its context. The assay was immunoSEQ multiplex PCR, and TCRdb's table has in-frame clones only and misses some. This table has 250,000 to 350,000 clones, around 90% appearing once. The data are from a study of blood T cell repertoires in COVID-19. Losses at the gene ends were 0 bases for V and 4 bases for J; bases not matched to a gene: 5. This CDR3 has 17 amino acids. CDR1 is MGHRA and CDR2 is YSYEKL in the germline V gene. This chain links TRBV4-1 with TRBJ2-1; 11 nucleotides align to TRBD2. The sample consisted of PBMCs or T cells enriched from blood (not recorded which). The clonotype comes from a woman in her thirties or forties who had recovered from COVID-19. CDR3 amino acids: CASSQDYGTSGYNEQFF. DNA of the CDR3: TGCGCCAGCAGCCAAGATTACGGGACTAGCGGATACAATGAGCAGTTCTTC.